This entry describes one T cell receptor beta chain. This clone is medium-sized (0.01 to 0.1%) in its sample. This clone's antigen is unknown. No per-base quality is available; no much larger clone lies one base away. The CDR1 and CDR2 encoded by the germline V gene (reference sequence) are SGHKS and YYEKEE. The V end loses 0 bases and the J end loses 3 bases, and a stretch of 13 bases separates them. The CDR3 runs 15 residues from the cysteine to the phenylalanine. Kept here is only the CDR3 DNA, which spans 45 bases and is read in frame from base 1. The meaning of the sample's time point label: tumor resected at nephrectomy. The meaning of the sample's treatment or condition label: treatment-naive control, cytoreductive nephrectomy. Control tumors came from treatment-naive renal cell carcinoma patients who underwent cytoreductive nephrectomy without prior radiation. Every patient had renal cell carcinoma of clear cell pathology. The control tumors sequenced for TCR were resected between about 2011 and 2014 from some ten males and a handful of females whose median age was approximately 59 years (range about 35 to 85). Tumors were mechanically dissociated, digested with collagenase/hyaluronidase at 37 °C, processed in gentleMACS C tubes, and stored in liquid nitrogen. Genomic DNA for TCR sequencing was prepared using the QIAamp DNA Blood Mini Kit (Qiagen). Only samples passing all quality control checks were included in the analyses.

The entry originates in a study of radiation and T cells in renal cell carcinoma (dated by TCRdb to 2018 to 2020). General notes on the study: In total, some 50 samples underwent TCR beta sequencing: approximately 25 tumors plus 27 peripheral blood samples. A total of over 4 million unique CDR3 nucleotide sequences, encoding roughly 3,000,000 unique CDR3 amino acid sequences, were found across all 50 or so samples. Study-wide conclusions, independent of this receptor: With a single-armed trial design, the study had no way to address how radiation dose or scheduling affects the TCR repertoire. TCR clonality was higher in irradiated tumors than in controls, as the top 100 clonotypes made up an average of about 54% of the repertoire in irradiated tumors compared with 43% in nephrectomy-only tumors. Only small tumor regions of about 0.91 g were available, so intratumoral heterogeneity was not captured. Irradiated tumors contained more dominant CDR3 motifs, and these motifs occupied a larger share of the repertoire than in control tumors.

Following the manufacturer's recommendations, the immunoSEQ kit was used to generate TCR beta libraries from genomic DNA. To prepare libraries, a first multiplex PCR with proprietary primers was run, followed by a second PCR that added unique barcodes, and a bead cleanup was done after each round. Each sample batch included a kit-provided positive control reaction and a negative control reaction. The final libraries were assessed on an Agilent 4200 TapeStation D1000 ScreenTape, pooled by volume, and quantified by qPCR. An Illumina NextSeq500 fitted with a MidOutput 150-cycle cartridge performed the sequencing, running 156 Read1 cycles and 15 Index1 cycles with the kit's custom primers. The pooled library was loaded at approximately 0.92 pM with about 21% PhiX control spiked in. The paper's processing steps were these. The vendor-processed data were analyzed in R, and a clonotype was defined as all T cells that share the same CDR3 nucleotide sequence. For clone abundance analyses, frequencies were normalized to the 10,000 most abundant clones per sample. Public T cell clones, which averaged fewer than five per sample, were removed prior to analysis. The dominant motif analysis was done with ImmunoMap using the PAM10 matrix, a gap penalty of 30, and a homology threshold of 0.3, and motifs with a cumulative frequency of at least 0.01 were considered dominant. Sourced from immuneACCESS, this table was stored by TCRdb with only in-frame sequences that have V and J called. A share of the clones is absent; for the studies checked, an unresolved V gene accounts for under half, and the remainder has no known explanation. V and J calls and clone size come straight from that table; D and trimming were deduced from the DNA. This sample gives over 15,000 clones in total; about 58% of them show up just once. The top ten clonotypes cover about 8.9% of the sample.

The V and J segments used are TRBV5-5 and TRBJ2-7; the D gene is perhaps TRBD1, from 5 matching bases. This clonotype originated in a middle-aged man with renal cell carcinoma. This specimen consisted of tumor tissue, obtained from a patient whose treatment was nephrectomy without radiotherapy. Here the CDR3 is given as CASSLASGYGYEQYF. The DNA sequence is given as TGTGCCAGCAGCTTGGCCTCAGGGTATGGCTACGAGCAGTACTTC.